What follows are 17 T cell receptor beta chains derived from one specimen sequenced in a study of cytomegalovirus exposure and HLA in healthy donors. PCR used 60 Vbeta primers and 13 Jbeta primers. Libraries were prepared by immunoSEQ multiplex PCR; TCRdb keeps only in-frame clonotypes and omits some of them. The sample lists fewer than 200,000 clones, around 80% occurring once. Material for sequencing was PBMCs. The receptor source for this set is a male donor in good health and CMV-seronegative.

The rearrangement uses TRBV11-3 and TRBJ1-1, with unresolved D. The V gene's germline CDR1 is SGHNT and CDR2 YENEEA. V lost 3 bases and J 2 bases, leaving 7 bases between the germline ends. The CDR3 loop spans 13 amino acids. CDR3 sequence: CASSFAGNTEAFF. In nucleotides, the CDR3 is TGTGCCAGCAGCTTTGCGGGAAACACTGAAGCTTTCTTT.

Regarding this clone: This same CDR3 is encoded by further DNA sequences in the sample. V usage is TRBV5-1 and J usage is TRBJ2-1; D is possibly TRBD1 (5 bases). The germline CDR1 and CDR2 sequences are SGHRS and YFSETQ. V shed 2 bases and J shed 1 base, with 10 bases lying between them. The CDR3 contains 15 residues. CDR3 residues: CASSLGQGSYNEQFF. CDR3 nucleotide sequence: TGCGCCAGCAGCTTAGGTCAGGGTTCCTACAATGAGCAGTTCTTC. The whole variable domain, filled in from reference TRBV5-1 and TRBJ2-1, reads KAGVTQTPRYLIKTRGQQVTLSCSPISGHRSVSWYQQTPGQGLQFLFEYFSETQRNKGNFPGRFSGRQFSNSRSEMNVSTLELGDSALYLCASSLGQGSYNEQFFGPGTRLTVL.

This clone was picked up one time. The rearrangement joins TRBV6-5 to TRBJ1-6; 10 bases are a match to TRBD1. J was trimmed by 8 bases and V by 6 bases; bases with no gene match: 4. The CDR3 sequence is 14 residues long. CDR1 is MNHEY and CDR2 is SVGAGI in the germline V gene. The CDR3 DNA reads TGTGCCAGCAGGCCCGGGACAGGGGATTCACCCCTCCACTTT. Its translation: CASRPGTGDSPLHF.

J is TRBJ2-3 and V is TRBV7-6; 11 nucleotides match TRBD1. Per germline, CDR1 SGHVS and CDR2 FNYEAQ. This CDR3 is built from 16 residues. The V and J ends lost 0 bases and 7 bases, in that order; junction bases with no gene match: 6. Here the CDR3 DNA reads TGTGCCAGCAGCTTAGCGGGACAGGGGGTTGTAAATACGCAGTATTTT. Its translation is CASSLAGQGVVNTQYF.

Only one count was recorded for this clone. This sequence joins TRBV7-8 and TRBJ2-7, with 9 bases identical to TRBD1. The CDR3 spans 17 residues. V shed 1 base, J shed 5 bases, and the junction held 12 bases outside the gene matches. Germline CDR1 SGHVS, CDR2 FQNEAQ. The chain's CDR3 is CASSLVGTGTGYHEQYF. Written as DNA, the CDR3 is TGTGCCAGCAGCTTAGTAGGAACCGGGACAGGGTATCACGAGCAGTACTTC.

The chain is built from TRBV18 and TRBJ1-1, with TRBD1 as a possible D gene (5 bases). The CDR3 has 17 residues. V lost 7 bases, J lost 1 base, and 22 bases lay in between. Germline assignment: CDR1 KGHSH and CDR2 LQKENI. The CDR3 region is CASWNVSGGVGNTEAFF. The DNA of the CDR3 is TGTGCCAGCTGGAACGTGTCAGGAGGGGTGGGGAACACTGAAGCTTTCTTT.

This chain connects TRBV7-9 to TRBJ2-3; the match to TRBD2 covers 9 bases. The length of the CDR3 is 18 residues. Per the germline V gene, CDR1 is SEHNR and CDR2 is FQNEAQ (reference sequence). With 2 bases clipped from V and 0 bases from J, the junction kept 9 bases outside the gene matches. CDR3 nucleotide sequence: TGTGCCAGCAGCTTATTCAGGGGCACTAGCGGGAGCACAGATACGCAGTATTTT. Protein sequence: CASSLFRGTSGSTDTQYF.

The chain recombines TRBV6-5 with TRBJ1-6; TRBD1 agrees at 10 bases. Germline V gene sequence: CDR1 MNHEY, CDR2 SVGAGI. J gave up 9 bases and V 6 bases, and 5 bases lay outside the gene matches. The CDR3 has 14 residues. The CDR3 spells CASSGTGVFSPLHF. CDR3 coding DNA: TGTGCCAGCAGCGGGACAGGGGTTTTTTCACCCCTCCACTTT.

CDR3 sequence (DNA): TGTGCCAGCAGGCAGGGTAATCAGCCCCAGCATTTT. This encodes CASRQGNQPQHF. The V and J genes are TRBV27 and TRBJ1-5; possibly TRBD1 for D (5 bases). Germline CDR1 and CDR2: MNHEY and SMNVEV (reference sequence). This CDR3 spans 12 amino acids. The V gene lost 6 bases and the J gene lost 4 bases, with 7 bases spanning the gap.

The chain recombines TRBV30 with TRBJ1-4; weak D call: TRBD1 (6 bases). CDR1 is GTSNPN, CDR2 SVGIG, per germline (reference sequence). This CDR3 has 14 residues. Trimming took 1 base from V and 3 from J, leaving 9 bases between them. CDR3 region: CAWSGWGPNEKLFF. The CDR3 bases are TGTGCCTGGAGTGGCTGGGGGCCTAATGAAAAACTGTTTTTT. Full variable domain (missing parts from reference TRBV30 and TRBJ1-4): SQTIHQWPATLVQPVGSPLSLECTVEGTSNPNLYWYRQAAGRGLQLLFYSVGIGQISSEVPQNLSASRPQDRQFILSSKKLLLSDSGFYLCAWSGWGPNEKLFFGSGTQLSVL.

This chain joins TRBV2 and TRBJ1-5, with D possibly being TRBD1 (5 bases). Deletions cut 7 bases from V and 0 bases from J, with 7 bases between. CDR3 length equals 13 residues. Germline loops: CDR1 SNHLY, CDR2 FYNNEI. DNA for the CDR3: TGTGCCAGCACCAGGGATAGCAATCAGCCCCAGCATTTT. Residues: CASTRDSNQPQHF.

The count of this clone is one. V usage is TRBV7-9 and J usage is TRBJ2-2; TRBD1 is a possible D gene (5 bases). In germline, CDR1 is SEHNR, CDR2 FQNEAQ (reference sequence). The V end was cut by 2 bases, the J end by 5 bases, with 12 bases between. The CDR3 contains 15 residues. The CDR3 loop reads CASSLYGARTGELFF. Here the CDR3 DNA reads TGTGCCAGCAGCTTATATGGGGCGCGGACCGGGGAGCTGTTTTTT.

This clone was seen once. J is TRBJ1-1 and V is TRBV18; a weak D match, TRBD1 (6 bases). Trimming removed 1 base from V and 4 bases from J, with 19 bases in between. Per germline, CDR1 KGHSH and CDR2 LQKENI. The CDR3 is 17 amino acids. CDR3 nucleotides: TGTGCCAGCTCACCACGACGACAGGCCGCGGGGGTCACTGAAGCTTTCTTT. It is translated as CASSPRRQAAGVTEAFF.

The gene calls are TRBV5-6 and TRBJ2-3; D unresolved. The CDR3 spans 11 residues. From germline, CDR1 is SGHDT and CDR2 YYEEEE. Between the trimmed V and J ends, which lost 2 bases and 7 bases, there was a span of 5 bases. CDR3 DNA sequence: TGTGCCAGCAGCTTACTAAATACGCAGTATTTT. Protein: CASSLLNTQYF.

V usage is TRBV7-2 and J usage is TRBJ1-1; D not resolved. Trimming shortened V by 5 bases and J by 11 bases, and 12 bases separated the two germline ends. The CDR3 contains 11 residues. The germline V gene has CDR1 SGHTA and CDR2 FQGNSA. The CDR3 sequence is CASSPTAEAFF. The CDR3 bases are TGTGCCAGCAGCCCGACCGCGGAGGCTTTCTTT.

The genes are TRBV10-3 and TRBJ1-5; 8 bases fit TRBD1. V lost 6 bases to trimming and J lost 2 bases; unmatched junction nucleotides: 0. Germline V CDR1 and CDR2: ENHRY, SYGVKD. The CDR3 has 13 residues. CDR3 region: CAIRGQGNQPQHF. The CDR3 DNA sequence: TGTGCCATCAGGGGACAGGGCAATCAGCCCCAGCATTTT.

This clone was observed a single time. V is TRBV18 and J is TRBJ2-5; 7 positions agree with TRBD1. The DNA end is more similar to TRBJ2-7, so the J call may be wrong. Germline CDR1 and CDR2: KGHSH and LQKENI. There are 14 residues in the CDR3. Here the CDR3 DNA reads TGTGCCAGCTCACCACGACAGGGTGACGGCGAGCAGTACTTC. It encodes CASSPRQGDGEQYF.